The rows below give T cell receptor beta chains drawn from one sample of a study of blood T cell repertoires in COVID-19. Only in-frame clones appear in the TCRdb table, and some are missing; sequencing was by immunoSEQ multiplex PCR. The table includes under 300,000 clones, about 91% detected once. Material: PBMCs or T cells enriched from blood (not recorded which). The receptors stem from a human donor in a cohort exposed to, infected with or recovered from COVID-19 (not recorded which). The donor label of this sample is uncertain. The CDR3 runs from the conserved cysteine through the conserved F or W. Each record gives: D gene, clone size, V gene, J gene, CDR3 protein, CDR3 DNA. D genes are given only for firm matches. Size tells how often a clone was seen (once, few, many) or the class of an expanded clone, and some rows leave it out.

D: .; size: .; V: TRBV5-6; J: TRBJ1-2; CDR3: CASSLGLIPAGRLYTF; DNA: TGTGCCAGCAGCCTGGGCTTAATCCCAGCGGGTCGACTCTACACCTTC
D: TRBD1; size: .; V: TRBV7-2; J: TRBJ1-2; CDR3: CASSLGGGGNGYTF; DNA: TGTGCCAGCAGCTTAGGAGGGGGCGGGAATGGCTACACCTTC
D: .; size: .; V: TRBV27; J: TRBJ1-4; CDR3: CASSYTGKSEKLFF; DNA: TGTGCCAGCAGTTACACAGGGAAGTCGGAAAAACTGTTTTTT
D: .; size: .; V: TRBV6-5; J: TRBJ2-7; CDR3: CASSYSTVVAYEQYF; DNA: TGTGCCAGCAGTTACTCGACAGTTGTGGCCTACGAGCAGTACTTC
D: TRBD1; size: .; V: TRBV27; J: TRBJ1-1; CDR3: CASSKGEDRVGAFF; DNA: TGTGCCAGCAGTAAGGGGGAGGACAGGGTCGGCGCTTTCTTT
D: .; size: .; V: TRBV28; J: TRBJ1-5; CDR3: CASRLLRVNQPQHF; DNA: TGTGCCAGCAGATTGTTACGGGTCAATCAGCCCCAGCATTTT
D: .; size: .; V: TRBV30; J: TRBJ2-1; CDR3: CAWSVLNGARHNEQFF; DNA: TGTGCCTGGAGTGTACTCAATGGGGCGAGGCACAATGAGCAGTTCTTC
D: .; size: once; V: TRBV30; J: TRBJ1-5; CDR3: CAWSGQGNQPQHF; DNA: TGTGCCTGGAGCGGGCAGGGGAATCAGCCCCAGCATTTT
D: .; size: .; V: TRBV11-2; J: TRBJ1-6; CDR3: CASSSAGGRGFYNSPLHF; DNA: TGTGCCAGCAGCTCGGCGGGAGGCAGGGGATTTTATAATTCACCCCTCCACTTT
D: TRBD2; size: once; V: TRBV24-1; J: TRBJ2-5; CDR3: CATSDAGGARETQYF; DNA: TGTGCCACCAGTGACGCCGGGGGGGCCCGAGAGACCCAGTACTTC
D: .; size: .; V: TRBV27; J: TRBJ1-2; CDR3: CASRPEGAARHYTF; DNA: TGTGCCAGCAGACCGGAAGGGGCGGCTAGGCACTACACCTTC
D: TRBD2; size: .; V: TRBV4-1; J: TRBJ2-3; CDR3: CASSQVLRGGTDTQYF; DNA: TGCGCCAGCAGCCAAGTATTGCGGGGGGGCACAGATACGCAGTATTTT
D: TRBD2; size: .; V: TRBV7-6; J: TRBJ2-3; CDR3: CASSPSGGSTDTQYF; DNA: TGTGCCAGCAGCCCTAGCGGGGGGAGCACAGATACGCAGTATTTT
D: TRBD1; size: .; V: TRBV7-8; J: TRBJ1-4; CDR3: CASSFPSIDRDGSNEKLFF; DNA: TGTGCCAGCAGCTTCCCCTCGATAGACAGGGATGGATCTAATGAAAAACTGTTTTTT
D: .; size: .; V: TRBV7-9; J: TRBJ2-1; CDR3: CASSFSDEQFF; DNA: TGTGCCAGCAGCTTTAGCGATGAGCAGTTCTTC
D: TRBD1; size: .; V: TRBV7-3; J: TRBJ1-1; CDR3: CASSPGTGKAFF; DNA: TGTGCCAGCAGCCCCGGGACAGGGAAAGCTTTCTTT
D: .; size: .; V: TRBV20-1; J: TRBJ1-1; CDR3: CSARGEFF; DNA: TGCAGTGCTAGGGGCGAGTTCTTT
D: .; size: .; V: TRBV5-6; J: TRBJ1-2; CDR3: CASSFYRRNYGYTF; DNA: TGTGCCAGCAGCTTTTACAGGAGAAACTATGGCTACACCTTC
D: TRBD1; size: .; V: TRBV7-9; J: TRBJ1-2; CDR3: CASSLGQGAGYGYTF; DNA: TGTGCCAGCAGCTTGGGACAGGGGGCCGGCTATGGCTACACCTTC
D: .; size: .; V: TRBV30; J: TRBJ2-2; CDR3: CAWSSRLRSEKMTGELFF; DNA: TGTGCCTGGAGTTCCCGTTTGAGGTCAGAAAAAATGACCGGGGAGCTGTTTTTT
D: .; size: few; V: TRBV14; J: TRBJ1-6; CDR3: CASSPLGVYNSPLHF; DNA: TGTGCCAGCAGCCCCTTAGGGGTCTATAATTCACCCCTCCACTTT
D: TRBD1; size: .; V: TRBV5-1; J: TRBJ1-1; CDR3: CASSLTGDTEAFF; DNA: TGCGCCAGCAGCTTAACAGGGGACACTGAAGCTTTCTTT
D: TRBD1; size: .; V: TRBV5-1; J: TRBJ2-7; CDR3: CASSRGAGGIDEQYF; DNA: TGCGCCAGCAGCCGAGGGGCAGGGGGAATCGACGAGCAGTACTTC
D: .; size: .; V: TRBV6-1; J: TRBJ2-5; CDR3: CASSEALRASLQETQYF; DNA: TGTGCCAGCAGTGAAGCGCTCCGGGCTAGCCTCCAAGAGACCCAGTACTTC
D: .; size: .; V: TRBV6-5; J: TRBJ2-1; CDR3: CASSYFDGDNEQFF; DNA: TGTGCCAGCAGTTACTTTGACGGGGACAATGAGCAGTTCTTC
D: .; size: .; V: TRBV3-1/TRBV3-2; J: TRBJ1-2; CDR3: CASSRGSNYGYTF; DNA: TGTGCCAGCAGCCGGGGCAGTAACTATGGCTACACCTTC
D: TRBD1; size: .; V: TRBV25-1; J: TRBJ1-1; CDR3: CASTSSGDRGAFF; DNA: TGTGCCAGCACCTCTAGTGGGGACAGGGGAGCTTTCTTT
D: .; size: .; V: TRBV3-1/TRBV3-2; J: TRBJ1-1; CDR3: CASSHSGDTEAFF; DNA: TGTGCCAGCAGCCATTCAGGGGATACTGAAGCTTTCTTT
D: .; size: few; V: TRBV27; J: TRBJ1-1; CDR3: CASSPRGTEAFF; DNA: TGTGCCAGCAGTCCACGGGGCACTGAAGCTTTCTTT
D: TRBD1; size: .; V: TRBV4-3; J: TRBJ2-1; CDR3: CASSSPGQGTYNEQFF; DNA: TGCGCCAGCAGCTCTCCGGGACAGGGAACCTACAATGAGCAGTTCTTC
D: .; size: .; V: TRBV19; J: TRBJ2-3; CDR3: CASSNSVGEDTQYF; DNA: TGTGCCAGTAGTAATTCAGTCGGGGAAGATACGCAGTATTTT
D: .; size: .; V: TRBV2; J: TRBJ1-1; CDR3: CASTGEMDTEAFF; DNA: TGTGCCAGCACAGGGGAGATGGACACTGAAGCTTTCTTT
D: .; size: .; V: TRBV30; J: TRBJ1-6; CDR3: CAWIGGSARGYNSPLHF; DNA: TGTGCCTGGATAGGGGGTTCAGCCCGCGGCTACAATTCACCCCTCCACTTT
D: .; size: .; V: TRBV9; J: TRBJ2-2; CDR3: CASSVEGVGTGELFF; DNA: TGTGCCAGCAGCGTAGAGGGGGTGGGCACCGGGGAGCTGTTTTTT
D: .; size: .; V: TRBV2; J: TRBJ1-5; CDR3: CASSEQGGDQPQHF; DNA: TGTGCCAGCAGTGAACAGGGTGGGGATCAGCCCCAGCATTTT
D: .; size: .; V: TRBV5-1; J: TRBJ2-5; CDR3: CASSPREETQYF; DNA: TGCGCCAGCAGCCCCCGGGAAGAGACCCAGTACTTC
D: TRBD1; size: .; V: TRBV3-1/TRBV3-2; J: TRBJ1-1; CDR3: CASSQDRVSEAFF; DNA: TGTGCCAGCAGCCAGGACAGGGTGTCTGAAGCTTTCTTT
D: .; size: .; V: TRBV2; J: TRBJ1-4; CDR3: CASSERVFPEKLFF; DNA: TGTGCCAGCAGTGAACGGGTCTTTCCAGAAAAACTGTTTTTT
D: .; size: .; V: TRBV9; J: TRBJ2-1; CDR3: CASSLSGGLNEQFF; DNA: TGTGCCAGCAGCTTATCAGGGGGGCTCAATGAGCAGTTCTTC
D: TRBD1; size: .; V: TRBV5-1; J: TRBJ1-1; CDR3: CASSYRDSPEAFF; DNA: TGCGCCAGCAGCTACCGGGACAGCCCTGAAGCTTTCTTT
D: TRBD1; size: .; V: TRBV5-1; J: TRBJ1-1; CDR3: CASSLVTGANTEAFF; DNA: TGCGCCAGCAGCCTTGTTACAGGGGCGAACACTGAAGCTTTCTTT
D: TRBD1; size: .; V: TRBV7-2; J: TRBJ1-2; CDR3: CASSLEGTGGQGGYTF; DNA: TGTGCCAGCAGCTTAGAAGGGACAGGGGGTCAGGGAGGCTACACCTTC
D: .; size: .; V: TRBV7-2; J: TRBJ2-7; CDR3: CASSAPGLHNRVYEQYF; DNA: TGTGCCAGCAGCGCACCGGGACTCCATAATCGGGTATACGAGCAGTACTTC
D: TRBD1; size: .; V: TRBV14; J: TRBJ2-2; CDR3: CASSQEPRLGTGGPGELFF; DNA: TGTGCCAGCAGCCAAGAACCCCGACTGGGGACAGGGGGCCCCGGGGAGCTGTTTTTT
D: .; size: .; V: TRBV6-1; J: TRBJ1-2; CDR3: CASSEDWARLYGYTF; DNA: TGTGCCAGCAGTGAAGATTGGGCCCGCCTCTATGGCTACACCTTC
D: .; size: .; V: TRBV18; J: TRBJ1-1; CDR3: CASSPEEGYQAFF; DNA: TGTGCCAGCTCACCAGAGGAGGGGTATCAAGCTTTCTTT
D: .; size: .; V: TRBV18; J: TRBJ1-2; CDR3: CASSPQSTGNNYGYTF; DNA: TGTGCCAGCTCACCCCAGTCCACGGGTAATAACTATGGCTACACCTTC
D: .; size: .; V: TRBV2; J: TRBJ1-4; CDR3: CASSGGTESEKLFF; DNA: TGTGCCAGCAGCGGGGGGACTGAAAGCGAAAAACTGTTTTTT